Listed below are T cell receptor beta chains from one sample, sequenced in a study of blood T cell repertoires in COVID-19. TCRdb's table, derived via immunoSEQ multiplex PCR, lists solely in-frame clones and lacks some. The table includes around 70,000 clones, around 75% detected once. The specimen was peripheral blood. Every receptor here comes from a man aged 70-80 years with acute or convalescent COVID-19. Each CDR3 is given with its conserved first and last residue. D genes are given only for firm matches. Clone sizes are given selectively: once, few, many, or a class where the clone is expanded.

CDR3,DNA,length,J,V,size,D
CASSAWEEKLFF,TGTGCCAGCAGCGCCTGGGAGGAAAAACTGTTTTTT,12,TRBJ1-4,TRBV12-3/TRBV12-4,.,.
CASSSSPPGTQYF,TGTGCCAGCAGCTCTAGCCCCCCTGGGACCCAGTACTTC,13,TRBJ2-5,TRBV11-2,.,.
CASGSTGTYEQYF,TGTGCCAGTGGGTCAACAGGAACCTACGAGCAGTACTTC,13,TRBJ2-7,TRBV19,few,.
CASSSGFGTLTYEQYF,TGTGCCAGCAGCTCAGGCTTCGGGACACTCACCTACGAGCAGTACTTC,16,TRBJ2-7,TRBV7-2,few,.
CASSPGTGGYGYTF,TGTGCCAGCAGCCCCGGGACAGGGGGTTATGGCTACACCTTC,14,TRBJ1-2,TRBV6-2/TRBV6-3,.,TRBD1
CASSLVASTSEQYF,TGCGCCAGCAGCTTGGTTGCTAGCACATCCGAGCAGTACTTC,14,TRBJ2-7,TRBV5-1,.,.
CASSLNWELFF,TGCGCCAGCAGCTTGAACTGGGAGCTGTTTTTT,11,TRBJ2-2,TRBV5-1,.,.
CASRTTLESYEQYF,TGTGCCAGCAGAACGACACTAGAAAGCTACGAGCAGTACTTC,14,TRBJ2-7,TRBV6-5,.,.
CASSDGLATF,TGTGCCAGCAGCGATGGACTCGCCACCTTC,10,TRBJ1-2,TRBV11-2,.,.
CASRPGTGGYEQYF,TGTGCCAGCAGACCCGGGACAGGGGGCTACGAGCAGTACTTC,14,TRBJ2-7,TRBV5-4,.,TRBD1
CASSRPPSGNEQFF,TGTGCCAGCAGCCGGCCACCTAGCGGCAATGAGCAGTTCTTC,14,TRBJ2-1,TRBV3-1/TRBV3-2,.,TRBD2
CASSQGGGEQPQHF,TGTGCCAGCAGCCAAGGCGGGGGAGAACAGCCCCAGCATTTT,14,TRBJ1-5,TRBV7-2,.,.
CASSLASRGNEQFF,TGCGCCAGCAGCTTGGCCTCACGGGGGAATGAGCAGTTCTTC,14,TRBJ2-1,TRBV5-1,.,.
CASSLGSGTGMTQPQHF,TGTGCCAGCAGCTTAGGATCCGGGACAGGGATGACTCAGCCCCAGCATTTT,17,TRBJ1-5,TRBV7-9,few,TRBD1
CASSEDEGETFF,TGCGCCAGCAGTGAGGACGAAGGAGAAACTTTCTTT,12,TRBJ1-1,TRBV10-1,.,.
CASTTTGGANTEAFF,TGTGCCAGCACCACCACAGGGGGGGCGAACACTGAAGCTTTCTTT,15,TRBJ1-1,TRBV6-5,.,TRBD1
CASSHASGVSYNEQFF,TGCGCCAGCAGTCATGCTAGCGGGGTATCCTACAATGAGCAGTTCTTC,16,TRBJ2-1,TRBV5-1,once,TRBD2
CASSLVPGLSTDTQYF,TGTGCCAGCAGTTTAGTGCCGGGGTTAAGCACAGATACGCAGTATTTT,16,TRBJ2-3,TRBV28,.,.
CASSFGDYEQYF,TGTGCCAGCAGTTTCGGGGACTACGAGCAGTACTTC,12,TRBJ2-7,TRBV12-3/TRBV12-4,.,.
CASSLNRMNTEAFF,TGCGCCAGCAGCTTAAACAGGATGAACACTGAAGCTTTCTTT,14,TRBJ1-1,TRBV5-1,.,.
CSVDGQGSGSLETQYF,TGCAGCGTTGATGGACAGGGTAGCGGGAGTTTAGAGACCCAGTACTTC,16,TRBJ2-5,TRBV29-1,.,.
CSVEEPGWGTEAFF,TGCAGCGTTGAAGAACCGGGGTGGGGAACTGAAGCTTTCTTT,14,TRBJ1-1,TRBV29-1,.,.
CASRTPLLAFF,TGTGCCAGTCGTACCCCACTTTTAGCTTTCTTT,11,TRBJ1-1,TRBV19,.,.
CASSSRSGADTQYF,TGTGCCAGCAGCTCCCGATCGGGAGCAGATACGCAGTATTTT,14,TRBJ2-3,TRBV5-4,.,.
CASSLGQGYYEQYF,TGCGCCAGCAGCTTGGGACAGGGATACTACGAGCAGTACTTC,14,TRBJ2-7,TRBV5-1,.,TRBD1
CASSPRLAEAVEQFF,TGTGCCAGCAGCCCTCGACTAGCGGAGGCGGTTGAGCAGTTCTTC,15,TRBJ2-1,TRBV9,.,TRBD2